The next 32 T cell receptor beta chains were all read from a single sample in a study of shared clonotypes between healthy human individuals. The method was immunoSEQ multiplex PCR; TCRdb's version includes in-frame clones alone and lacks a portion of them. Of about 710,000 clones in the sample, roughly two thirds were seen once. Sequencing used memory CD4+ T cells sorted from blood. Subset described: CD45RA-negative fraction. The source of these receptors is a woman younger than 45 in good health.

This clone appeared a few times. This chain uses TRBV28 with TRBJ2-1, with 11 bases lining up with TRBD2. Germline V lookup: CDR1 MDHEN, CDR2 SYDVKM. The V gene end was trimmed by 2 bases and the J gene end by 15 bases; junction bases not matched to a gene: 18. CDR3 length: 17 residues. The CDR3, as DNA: TGTGCCAGCAGTTTACTTAGCGGGAGGGCCGGGGGCCTAGGAGGGTTCTTC. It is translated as CASSLLSGRAGGLGGFF.

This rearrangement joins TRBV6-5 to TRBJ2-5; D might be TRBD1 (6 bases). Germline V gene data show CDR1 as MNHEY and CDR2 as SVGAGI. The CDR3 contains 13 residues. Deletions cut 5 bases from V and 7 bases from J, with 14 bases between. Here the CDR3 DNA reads TGTGCCAGCAGTGCGACAGGTGGGGGGACCCAGTACTTC. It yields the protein CASSATGGGTQYF.

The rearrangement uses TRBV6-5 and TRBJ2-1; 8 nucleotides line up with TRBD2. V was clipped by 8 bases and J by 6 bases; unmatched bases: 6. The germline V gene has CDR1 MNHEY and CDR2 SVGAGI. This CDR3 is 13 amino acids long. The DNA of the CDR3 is TGTGCCAGCCTTAGCGGGAAAGGCAATGAGCAGTTCTTC. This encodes CASLSGKGNEQFF.

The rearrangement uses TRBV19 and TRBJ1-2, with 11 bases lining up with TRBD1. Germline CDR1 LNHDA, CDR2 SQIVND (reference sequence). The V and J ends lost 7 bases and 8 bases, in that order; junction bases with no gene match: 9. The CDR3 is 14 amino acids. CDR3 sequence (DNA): TGTGCCAGTACCAACTGGACAGGGGGCCGGGGCTACACCTTC. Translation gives CASTNWTGGRGYTF.

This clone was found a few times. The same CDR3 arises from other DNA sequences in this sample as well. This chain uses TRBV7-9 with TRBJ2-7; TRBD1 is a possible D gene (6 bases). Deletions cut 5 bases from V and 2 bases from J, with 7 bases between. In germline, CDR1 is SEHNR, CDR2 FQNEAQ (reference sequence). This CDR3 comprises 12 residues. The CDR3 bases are TGTGCCAGCAGCCGGGACACCTACGAGCAGTACTTC. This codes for CASSRDTYEQYF.

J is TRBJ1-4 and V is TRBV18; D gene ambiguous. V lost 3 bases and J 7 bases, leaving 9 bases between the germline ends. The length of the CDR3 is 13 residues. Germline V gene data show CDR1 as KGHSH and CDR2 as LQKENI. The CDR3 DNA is TGTGCCAGCTCACCGTACGCAGGTGAAAAACTGTTTTTT. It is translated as CASSPYAGEKLFF.

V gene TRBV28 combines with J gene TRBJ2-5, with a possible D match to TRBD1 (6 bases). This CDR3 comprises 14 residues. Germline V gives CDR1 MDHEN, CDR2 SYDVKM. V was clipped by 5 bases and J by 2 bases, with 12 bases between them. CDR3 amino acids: CASSAQGTQETQYF. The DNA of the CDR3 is TGTGCCAGCAGTGCCCAGGGGACGCAAGAGACCCAGTACTTC.

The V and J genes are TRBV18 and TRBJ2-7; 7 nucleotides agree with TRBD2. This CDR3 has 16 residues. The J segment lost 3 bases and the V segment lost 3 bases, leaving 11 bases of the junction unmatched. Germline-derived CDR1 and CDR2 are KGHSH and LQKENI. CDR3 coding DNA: TGTGCCAGCTCACCTCAATGGGGGGAGGGGAACTACGAGCAGTACTTC. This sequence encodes CASSPQWGEGNYEQYF.

This chain's CDR3 is CASSLDPGPRYEQYF. In DNA, the CDR3 is TGTGCCAGCAGCTTGGATCCAGGTCCACGGTACGAGCAGTACTTC. This chain uses TRBV5-4 with TRBJ2-7; no clear D gene. The CDR3 is 15 residues long. Germline V CDR1 and CDR2: SGHNT, YYREEE (reference sequence). V was trimmed by 0 bases and J by 4 bases, leaving 14 bases between them.

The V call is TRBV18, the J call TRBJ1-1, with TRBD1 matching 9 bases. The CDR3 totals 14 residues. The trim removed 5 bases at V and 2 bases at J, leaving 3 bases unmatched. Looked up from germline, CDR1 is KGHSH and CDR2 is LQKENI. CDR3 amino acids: CASSAQGANTEAFF. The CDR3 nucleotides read TGTGCCAGCTCAGCACAGGGGGCAAACACTGAAGCTTTCTTT.

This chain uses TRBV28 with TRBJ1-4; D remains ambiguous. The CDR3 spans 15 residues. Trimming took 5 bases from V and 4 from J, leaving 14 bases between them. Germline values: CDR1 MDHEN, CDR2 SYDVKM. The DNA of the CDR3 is TGTGCCAGCAGTCCATACACTCCTGATAATGAAAAACTGTTTTTT. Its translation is CASSPYTPDNEKLFF.

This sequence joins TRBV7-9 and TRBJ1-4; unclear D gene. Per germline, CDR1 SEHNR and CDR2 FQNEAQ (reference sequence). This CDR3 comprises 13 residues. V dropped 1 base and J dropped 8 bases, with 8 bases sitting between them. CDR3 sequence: CASSLGGWEKLFF. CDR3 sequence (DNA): TGTGCCAGCAGCTTAGGGGGTTGGGAAAAACTGTTTTTT.

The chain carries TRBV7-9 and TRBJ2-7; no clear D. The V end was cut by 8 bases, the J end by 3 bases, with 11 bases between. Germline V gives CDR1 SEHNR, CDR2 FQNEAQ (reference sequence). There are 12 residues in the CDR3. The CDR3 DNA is TGTGCCAGCGGGATTGATTTCTACGAGCAGTACTTC. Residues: CASGIDFYEQYF.

The DNA of the CDR3 is TGCGCCAGCGCGTCACGGCCGGATTTCACAGATACGCAGTATTTT. Its translation is CASASRPDFTDTQYF. The V and J genes are TRBV5-1 and TRBJ2-3; D is uncertain. V lost 7 bases, J lost 2 bases, and 17 bases lay in between. The CDR3 length is 15 residues. The germline gives CDR1 SGHRS, CDR2 YFSETQ.

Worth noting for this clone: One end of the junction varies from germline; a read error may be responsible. The CDR3 DNA sequence: TGTGCCAGCAGCGTAGACGGTACCAGAGAGACCCAGTACTTC. Translating gives CASSVDGTRETQYF. The chain couples TRBV11-2 to TRBJ2-5; D gene ambiguous. Looked up from germline, CDR1 is SGHAT and CDR2 is FQNNGV. The CDR3 extends over 14 amino acids.

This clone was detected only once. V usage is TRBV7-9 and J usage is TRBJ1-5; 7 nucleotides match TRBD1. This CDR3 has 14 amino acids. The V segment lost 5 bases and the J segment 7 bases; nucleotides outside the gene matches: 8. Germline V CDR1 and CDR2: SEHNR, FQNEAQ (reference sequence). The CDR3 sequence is CASSLTGYGQPQHF. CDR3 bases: TGTGCCAGCAGCCTGACAGGGTACGGCCAGCCCCAGCATTTT.

The CDR3 protein is CASSLGFAESNFSPLHF. The CDR3 DNA sequence: TGTGCCAGCAGCTTAGGATTCGCCGAATCGAATTTTTCACCCCTCCACTTT. V usage is TRBV7-2 and J usage is TRBJ1-6, with unresolved D. The CDR3 extends over 17 amino acids. Germline lookup yields CDR1 SGHTA and CDR2 FQGNSA. V was clipped by 1 base and J by 9 bases, with 19 bases between them.

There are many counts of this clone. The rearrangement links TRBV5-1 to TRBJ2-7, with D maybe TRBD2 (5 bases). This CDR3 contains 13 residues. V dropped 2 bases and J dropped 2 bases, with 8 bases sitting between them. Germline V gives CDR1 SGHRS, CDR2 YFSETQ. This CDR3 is CASSFPGAYEQYF. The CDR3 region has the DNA TGCGCCAGCAGCTTCCCCGGGGCCTACGAGCAGTACTTC. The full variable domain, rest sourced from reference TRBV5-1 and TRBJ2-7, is KAGVTQTPRYLIKTRGQQVTLSCSPISGHRSVSWYQQTPGQGLQFLFEYFSETQRNKGNFPGRFSGRQFSNSRSEMNVSTLELGDSALYLCASSFPGAYEQYFGPGTRLTVT.

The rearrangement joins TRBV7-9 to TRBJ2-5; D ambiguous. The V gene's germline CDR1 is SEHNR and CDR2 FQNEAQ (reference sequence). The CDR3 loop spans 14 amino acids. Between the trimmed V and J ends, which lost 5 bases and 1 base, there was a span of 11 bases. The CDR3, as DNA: TGTGCCAGCAGCCTCTATCCAGCCCAAGAGACCCAGTACTTC. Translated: CASSLYPAQETQYF.

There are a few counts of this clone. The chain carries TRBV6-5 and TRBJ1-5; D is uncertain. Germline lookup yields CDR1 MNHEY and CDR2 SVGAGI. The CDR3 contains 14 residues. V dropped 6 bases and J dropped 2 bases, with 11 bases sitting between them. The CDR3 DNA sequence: TGTGCCAGCAGCCTTGGTGGCGGCAATCAGCCCCAGCATTTT. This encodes CASSLGGGNQPQHF.

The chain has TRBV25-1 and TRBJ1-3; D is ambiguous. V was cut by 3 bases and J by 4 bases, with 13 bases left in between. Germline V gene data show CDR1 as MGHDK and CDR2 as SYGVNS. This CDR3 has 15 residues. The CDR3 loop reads CASSDGWEGGNTIYF. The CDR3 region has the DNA TGTGCCAGCAGTGATGGCTGGGAAGGAGGAAACACCATATATTTT. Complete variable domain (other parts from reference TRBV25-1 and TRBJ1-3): EADIYQTPRYLVIGTGKKITLECSQTMGHDKMYWYQQDPGMELHLIHYSYGVNSTEKGDLSSESTVSRIRTEHFPLTLESARPSHTSQYLCASSDGWEGGNTIYFGEGSWLTVV.

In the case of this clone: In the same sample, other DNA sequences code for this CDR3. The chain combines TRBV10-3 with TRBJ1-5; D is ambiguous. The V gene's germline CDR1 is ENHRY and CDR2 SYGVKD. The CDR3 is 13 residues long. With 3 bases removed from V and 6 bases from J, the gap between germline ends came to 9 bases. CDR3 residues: CAISESEGQPQHF. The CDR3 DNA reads TGTGCCATCAGTGAATCGGAAGGTCAGCCCCAGCATTTT.

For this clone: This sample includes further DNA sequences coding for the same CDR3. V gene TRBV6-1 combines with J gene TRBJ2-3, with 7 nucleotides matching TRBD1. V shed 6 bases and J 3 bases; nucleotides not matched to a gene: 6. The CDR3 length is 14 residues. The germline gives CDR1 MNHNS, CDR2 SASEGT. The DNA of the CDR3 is TGTGCCAGCAGCCCGGGACAGAGGACAGATACGCAGTATTTT. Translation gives CASSPGQRTDTQYF.

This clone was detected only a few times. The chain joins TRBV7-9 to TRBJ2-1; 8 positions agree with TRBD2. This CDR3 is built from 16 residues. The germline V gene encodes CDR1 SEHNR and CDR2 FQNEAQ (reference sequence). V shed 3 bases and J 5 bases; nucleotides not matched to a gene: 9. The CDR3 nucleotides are TGTGCCAGCAGCTTGGGGCGAGGACTAGCTAACAATGAGCAGTTCTTC. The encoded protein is CASSLGRGLANNEQFF.

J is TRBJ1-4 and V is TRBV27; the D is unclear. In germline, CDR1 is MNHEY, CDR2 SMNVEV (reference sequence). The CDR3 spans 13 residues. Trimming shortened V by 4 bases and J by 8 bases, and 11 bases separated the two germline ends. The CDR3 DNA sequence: TGTGCCAGCAGTTCCAGCCGTCGGGAAAAACTGTTTTTT. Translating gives CASSSSRREKLFF.

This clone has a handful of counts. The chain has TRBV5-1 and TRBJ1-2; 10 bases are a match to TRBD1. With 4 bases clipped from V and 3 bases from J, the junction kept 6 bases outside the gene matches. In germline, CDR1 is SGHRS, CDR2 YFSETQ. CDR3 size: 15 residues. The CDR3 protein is CASSPLTGGDYGYTF. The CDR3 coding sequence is TGCGCCAGCAGCCCCCTGACAGGGGGCGACTATGGCTACACCTTC.

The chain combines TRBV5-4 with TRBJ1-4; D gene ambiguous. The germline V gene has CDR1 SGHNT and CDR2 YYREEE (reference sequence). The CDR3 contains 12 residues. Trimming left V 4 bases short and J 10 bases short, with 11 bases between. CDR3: CASSQDSGKLFF. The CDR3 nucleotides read TGTGCCAGCAGCCAAGATAGCGGAAAACTGTTTTTT.

CDR3: CASSPDRGRNTDTQYF. The CDR3 coding sequence is TGTGCCAGCTCACCGGACAGGGGGAGAAACACAGATACGCAGTATTTT. The genes are TRBV18 and TRBJ2-3; 10 nucleotides align to TRBD1. The CDR3 length is 16 residues. The germline CDR1 and CDR2 sequences are KGHSH and LQKENI. With V trimmed by 3 bases and J by 2 bases, 5 bases remained unmatched.

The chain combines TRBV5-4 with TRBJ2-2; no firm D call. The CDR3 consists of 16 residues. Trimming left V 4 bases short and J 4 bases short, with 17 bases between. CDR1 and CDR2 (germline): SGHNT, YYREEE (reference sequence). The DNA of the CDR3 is TGTGCCAGCAGCCCAGCGTGGGGATACAGCACCGGGGAGCTGTTTTTT. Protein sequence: CASSPAWGYSTGELFF.

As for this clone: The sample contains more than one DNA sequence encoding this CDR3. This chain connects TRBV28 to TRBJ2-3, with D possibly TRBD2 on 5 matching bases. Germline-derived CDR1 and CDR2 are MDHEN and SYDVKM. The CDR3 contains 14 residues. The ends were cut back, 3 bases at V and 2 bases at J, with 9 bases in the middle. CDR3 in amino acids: CASSFPGSTDTQYF. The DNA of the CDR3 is TGTGCCAGCAGTTTCCCGGGATCCACAGATACGCAGTATTTT.

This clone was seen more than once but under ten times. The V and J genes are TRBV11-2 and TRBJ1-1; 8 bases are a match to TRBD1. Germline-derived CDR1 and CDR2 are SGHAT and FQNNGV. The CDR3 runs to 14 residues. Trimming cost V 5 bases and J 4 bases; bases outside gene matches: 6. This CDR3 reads CASSPRQGSTEAFF. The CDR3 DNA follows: TGTGCCAGCAGCCCCAGACAGGGGAGCACTGAAGCTTTCTTT.

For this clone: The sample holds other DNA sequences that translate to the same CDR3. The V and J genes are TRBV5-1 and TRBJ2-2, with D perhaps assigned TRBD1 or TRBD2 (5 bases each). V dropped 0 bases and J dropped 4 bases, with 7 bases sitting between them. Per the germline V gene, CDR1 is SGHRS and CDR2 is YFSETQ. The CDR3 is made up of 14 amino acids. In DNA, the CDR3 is TGCGCCAGCAGCTTGGTTGGGGGCACCGGGGAGCTGTTTTTT. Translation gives CASSLVGGTGELFF. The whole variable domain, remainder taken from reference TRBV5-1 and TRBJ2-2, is KAGVTQTPRYLIKTRGQQVTLSCSPISGHRSVSWYQQTPGQGLQFLFEYFSETQRNKGNFPGRFSGRQFSNSRSEMNVSTLELGDSALYLCASSLVGGTGELFFGEGSRLTVL.